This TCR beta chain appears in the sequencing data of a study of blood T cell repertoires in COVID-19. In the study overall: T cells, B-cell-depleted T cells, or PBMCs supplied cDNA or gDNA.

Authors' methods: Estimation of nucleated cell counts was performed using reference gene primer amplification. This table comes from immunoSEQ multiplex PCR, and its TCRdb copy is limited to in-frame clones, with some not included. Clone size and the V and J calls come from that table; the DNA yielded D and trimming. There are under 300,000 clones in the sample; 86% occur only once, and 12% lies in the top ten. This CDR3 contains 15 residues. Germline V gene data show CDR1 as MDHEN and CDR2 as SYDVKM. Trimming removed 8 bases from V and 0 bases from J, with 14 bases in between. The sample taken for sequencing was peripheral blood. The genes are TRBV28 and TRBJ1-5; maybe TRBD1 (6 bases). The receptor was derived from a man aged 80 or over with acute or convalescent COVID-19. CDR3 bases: TGTGCCAGCCAGGGGCCTTGGAATAGCAATCAGCCCCAGCATTTT. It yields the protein CASQGPWNSNQPQHF.